Reported below is one TCR beta chain. The entry originates in a study of blood T cell repertoires in COVID-19. Study-wide context: Donors in the United States, Italy and Spain gave samples during acute or convalescent COVID-19. T cells, B-cell-depleted T cells, or PBMCs provided the cDNA or gDNA that served as material.

In the original workflow: Quantification of nucleated cells was approximated via reference gene primer amplification. Sequenced by immunoSEQ multiplex PCR; TCRdb stores in-frame clones only, minus some. The V and J calls and the clone size are those of that table, but D and trimming were determined from the DNA. Of about 160,000 clones in the sample, approximately 91% are singletons; the top ten hold about 2.3%. The length of the CDR3 is 15 residues. V shed 3 bases and J shed 2 bases, with 15 bases lying between them. Germline CDR1 is SGHNT and CDR2 is YYREEE (reference sequence). This chain connects TRBV5-4 to TRBJ2-7; possibly TRBD2 for D (6 bases). This receptor was obtained from a young man with acute or convalescent COVID-19. The sequenced sample was peripheral blood. CDR3 DNA: TGTGCCAGCAGCTCCGGCGGCGGGGCCACCTACGAGCAGTACTTC. Its protein is CASSSGGGATYEQYF.